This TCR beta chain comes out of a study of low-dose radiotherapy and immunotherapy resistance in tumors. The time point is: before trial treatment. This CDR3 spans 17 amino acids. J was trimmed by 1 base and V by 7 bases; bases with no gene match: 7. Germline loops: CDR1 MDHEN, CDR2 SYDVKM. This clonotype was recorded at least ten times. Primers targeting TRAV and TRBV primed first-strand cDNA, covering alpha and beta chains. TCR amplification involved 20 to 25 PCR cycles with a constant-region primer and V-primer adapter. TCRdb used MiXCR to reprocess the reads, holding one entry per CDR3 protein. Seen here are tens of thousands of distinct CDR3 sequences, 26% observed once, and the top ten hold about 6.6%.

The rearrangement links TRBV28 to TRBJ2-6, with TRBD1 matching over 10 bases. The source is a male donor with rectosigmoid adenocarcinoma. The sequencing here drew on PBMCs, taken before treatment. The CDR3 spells CASNPQGQGSGANVLTF. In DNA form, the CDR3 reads TGTGCCAGCAATCCCCAGGGACAGGGGTCTGGGGCCAACGTCCTGACTTTC.